This TCR beta chain was sequenced for a study of graft-versus-host responses after intestinal transplantation (dated by TCRdb to the early 2020s). Regarding the complete study: Multivisceral, liver-intestinal, or isolated intestinal transplants were received by the recipients. Rather than going through the commercial service, samples from a few later patients were sequenced in-house on an Illumina MiSeq and processed with MiXCR. A peak of at least 4% donor T cells among recipient peripheral blood mononuclear cells was the definition used for donor T cell macrochimerism. Alloreactive clones were identified by sequencing pre-transplant mixed lymphocyte reaction products and comparing them with unstimulated pre-transplant donor and recipient T cells. A cohort of 24 intestinal transplant recipients, including one retransplant, was enrolled, and 3 patients lacking pretransplant specimens were excluded. Every recipient was given anti-thymocyte globulin induction, then maintenance tacrolimus and steroids for about three years. Graft-versus-host and host-versus-graft alloreactive T cell clones were tracked in the graft, circulation and bone marrow after intestinal transplantation using bulk TCR-beta CDR3 sequencing.

The germline ends are 9 bases apart after V is trimmed by 6 bases and J by 1 base. In the germline V gene, CDR1 corresponds to ENHRY and CDR2 to SYGVKD. The CDR3 contains 13 residues, cysteine and phenylalanine counted. Only CDR3 DNA remains: 39 bases, in frame from the first base. The sample's time point label, decoded: cells obtained before transplantation from donor or recipient. CD3+CD4+ and CD3+CD8+ populations were FACS-sorted from unstimulated pre-transplant donor and recipient cells taken from spleen or lymph nodes. The method was the immunoSEQ multiplex PCR assay. For most patients, genomic DNA was isolated with the Qiagen DNeasy Blood and Tissue Kit and sent frozen to Adaptive Biotechnologies for TCR sequencing. For most patients, high-throughput TCR-beta CDR3 sequencing of genomic DNA was performed by Adaptive Biotechnologies. Per the authors' processing: TCR sequencing data for roughly 18 patients were retrieved from Adaptive's ImmunoSEQ software; three other patients were processed with MiXCR and VDJtools. CD4 versus CD8 sorting errors were corrected by removing sequences found in both subsets at a frequency ratio below 5:1. CDR3 nucleotide sequences shared between donor and recipient were removed because the origin of such sequences could not be assigned. At least 2-fold expansion over unstimulated cells and a minimum CFSE-low frequency of 0.002% (template counts) or 0.001% (read counts) were required for clones to be classified as alloreactive. Mappable clones were those detected in sequenced pre-transplant spleen, lymph node, or MLR CFSE-low populations of the donor or recipient. Cumulative frequency of alloreactive clones was calculated as a percentage of all sequences weighted by copy number. The table comes from immuneACCESS by way of TCRdb, which keeps in-frame sequences with V and J called. Part of the clones is missing from these tables; in studies checked, under half for an unresolved V gene and the rest for unknown reasons. For V, J and clone size, that table is used; D and trimming come from the DNA. The sample includes about 36,000 clones, with 94% observed a single time. 0.22% of the sample is held by the ten biggest clonotypes.

A note on this clone: The clone's antigen remains unknown. No base qualities exist here, and no much larger clone lies one base off it.

On the study overall, not on this receptor specifically: GvH clones were found in recipient bone marrow, and some of the GvH clones appeared earlier in ileal mucosa or blood, which is consistent with an intestinal mucosal origin. Peak levels of circulating GvH clones were associated with declines in HvG clones early after transplant. Patients with donor T cell macrochimerism had high GvH to HvG T cell clonal ratios in their allografts. Conclusions were limited by the relatively low number and heterogeneity of intestinal transplant patients.

This TCR was sampled from a human donor who was the organ donor for an intestinal transplant. Specimen: unstimulated CD4+ T cells sorted from spleen or lymph node cells, collected before transplant. The chain couples TRBV10-3 to TRBJ1-1, with no confidently assigned D gene. The CDR3 corresponds to CAISAVQNTEAFF. The DNA reads as follows: TGTGCCATCAGCGCGGTCCAGAACACTGAAGCTTTCTTT.